This passage covers 31 T cell receptor beta chains from one sample sequenced in a study of blood T cell repertoires in COVID-19 (dated by TCRdb to 2019 to 2021). Receptors were amplified or captured by the immunoSEQ multiplex PCR assay. Not all clones reach the TCRdb copy of this immuneACCESS table, which keeps in-frame sequences only. Checked studies attribute under half of the gap to unresolved V genes and leave the rest unexplained. This sample lists 220,000 or so clones; roughly 90% were detected once. The ten largest clones add up to around 15% of the sample. The specimen was PBMCs or T cells enriched from blood (not recorded which). All receptors come from a young man who had been exposed to COVID-19.

The gene calls are TRBV20-1 and TRBJ1-1, with 11 bases that match TRBD1. V trimming: 3 bases; J trimming: 0 bases; junction bases outside the gene matches: 6. The CDR3 has 16 amino acids. Germline V gives CDR1 DFQATT, CDR2 SNEGSKA (reference sequence). Here the CDR3 DNA reads TGCAGTGCTAGTGGGACAGGGGGTAGCATGAACACTGAAGCTTTCTTT. Amino acid sequence: CSASGTGGSMNTEAFF.

A word on this clone: The same CDR3 also results from other DNA sequences found in this sample. V and J are TRBV9 and TRBJ2-5; TRBD2 matches 8 bases. The CDR3 has 16 amino acids. CDR1 is SGDLS, CDR2 YYNGEE, per germline. J gave up 4 bases and V 2 bases, and 10 bases lay outside the gene matches. This CDR3 is CASSVGGGQGPETQYF. CDR3 nucleotides: TGTGCCAGCAGCGTCGGGGGGGGGCAGGGCCCAGAGACCCAGTACTTC. Variable domain in full (rest from reference TRBV9 and TRBJ2-5): DSGVTQTPKHLITATGQRVTLRCSPRSGDLSVYWYQQSLDQGLQFLIQYYNGEERAKGNILERFSAQQFPDLHSELNLSSLELGDSALYFCASSVGGGQGPETQYFGPGTRLLVL.

This chain links TRBV21-1 with TRBJ1-6. TRBV21-1 is a pseudogene locus. The CDR3 is made up of 20 amino acids. The CDR3 region has the DNA TGTGCCAGCAGCAAACCGCGGGACTTGGGGAGGAGCTCCTATAATTCACCCCTCCACTTT. Translated, it gives CASSKPRDLGRSSYNSPLHF.

The V gene is TRBV5-6, the J gene TRBJ1-2; TRBD1 matches at 9 bases. V shed 0 bases and J 8 bases; nucleotides not matched to a gene: 2. The CDR3 extends over 13 amino acids. CDR1 and CDR2 from the germline V gene are SGHDT and YYEEEE. As DNA, the CDR3 is TGTGCCAGCAGCTTGGGACAGGGGGGAGGCTACACCTTC. Translation gives CASSLGQGGGYTF.

This sequence joins TRBV6-1 and TRBJ1-2, with TRBD1 matching over 10 bases. The CDR3 sequence is 15 residues long. In germline, CDR1 is MNHNS, CDR2 SASEGT. V gave up 3 bases and J gave up 4 bases; unmatched junction bases: 5. The CDR3 reads CASSEGQGFIYGYTF. DNA of the CDR3: TGTGCCAGCAGTGAGGGACAGGGGTTCATCTATGGCTACACCTTC.

The J gene is TRBJ1-5, the V gene TRBV19; unclear D gene. The CDR3 has 14 residues. Germline V gives CDR1 LNHDA, CDR2 SQIVND (reference sequence). V was pared by 11 bases and J by 11 bases, with 25 bases between. CDR3 bases: TGTGCCTCGCGAGCGGGATCCCCTTTATCGGCCCAGCATTTT. Translation: CASRAGSPLSAQHF.

The chain is built from TRBV10-1 and TRBJ1-6, with 7 bases fitting TRBD1. This CDR3 is built from 14 residues. From germline, CDR1 is WNHNN and CDR2 SYGVQD (reference sequence). After removal of 5 bases from V and 7 bases from J, the junction contained 5 bases not matched to a gene. CDR3 DNA sequence: TGCGCCAGCAGTAGACAGGGTTGGAATTCACCCCTCCACTTT. Its translation is CASSRQGWNSPLHF.

The chain combines TRBV29-1 with TRBJ2-1; 12 bases fit TRBD2. This CDR3 spans 11 amino acids. After removal of 7 bases from V and 9 bases from J, the junction contained 1 base not matched to a gene. Germline values: CDR1 SQVTM, CDR2 ANQGSEA. CDR3 residues: CSASGGGEQFF. Here the CDR3 DNA reads TGCAGCGCTAGCGGGGGGGGTGAGCAGTTCTTC.

This sequence joins TRBV4-3 and TRBJ2-2, with D perhaps matching TRBD2 (6 bases). The germline V and J ends were trimmed by 3 bases and 6 bases, with 11 bases remaining between them. The CDR3 consists of 14 residues. Germline V CDR1 and CDR2: LGHNA, YSLEER. This chain's CDR3 is CASSQGGVSGELFF. CDR3 nucleotides: TGCGCCAGCAGCCAGGGCGGGGTCTCCGGGGAGCTGTTTTTT.

V gene TRBV5-1 combines with J gene TRBJ1-1; D might be TRBD1 (5 bases). The V end lost 0 bases, the J end lost 0 bases, and 9 bases lay between the germline ends. Looked up from germline, CDR1 is SGHRS and CDR2 is YFSETQ. The CDR3 is 15 amino acids. The CDR3 is CASSLAREVNTEAFF. CDR3 nucleotide sequence: TGCGCCAGCAGCTTGGCCAGGGAGGTGAACACTGAAGCTTTCTTT.

J is TRBJ1-1 and V is TRBV27, with 7 nucleotides matching TRBD1. Germline V gene data show CDR1 as MNHEY and CDR2 as SMNVEV (reference sequence). The trim removed 3 bases at V and 3 bases at J, leaving 1 base unmatched. The CDR3 runs 13 residues. CDR3 loop: CASSFGTDTEAFF. In DNA, the CDR3 is TGTGCCAGCAGTTTCGGGACAGACACTGAAGCTTTCTTT.

This sequence joins TRBV5-1 and TRBJ1-4; possibly TRBD1 for D (6 bases). V was cut by 5 bases and J by 3 bases, with 11 bases left in between. The length of the CDR3 is 14 residues. Per germline, CDR1 SGHRS and CDR2 YFSETQ. CDR3 sequence reads: CASRGTSPNEKLFF. Written as DNA, the CDR3 is TGCGCCAGCAGGGGGACATCTCCTAATGAAAAACTGTTTTTT.

The sample holds one count of this clone. The chain couples TRBV18 to TRBJ2-7; a possible D gene is TRBD1 (5 bases). The germline V gene encodes CDR1 KGHSH and CDR2 LQKENI. V lost 6 bases to trimming and J lost 2 bases, with 14 bases between them. This CDR3 region has 14 residues. This chain's CDR3 is CASSGREAPYEQYF. Here the CDR3 DNA reads TGTGCCAGCTCCGGCAGGGAAGCACCCTACGAGCAGTACTTC.

This rearrangement joins TRBV25-1 to TRBJ1-5; no definite D call. V was clipped by 10 bases and J by 3 bases, with 13 bases between them. This CDR3 has 13 amino acids. Per germline, CDR1 MGHDK and CDR2 SYGVNS. CDR3 loop: CANNRVLNQPQHF. The CDR3 DNA sequence: TGTGCCAACAACCGGGTTCTCAATCAGCCCCAGCATTTT. Complete variable domain (other parts from reference TRBV25-1 and TRBJ1-5): EADIYQTPRYLVIGTGKKITLECSQTMGHDKMYWYQQDPGMELHLIHYSYGVNSTEKGDLSSESTVSRIRTEHFPLTLESARPSHTSQYLCANNRVLNQPQHFGDGTRLSIL.

This sequence joins TRBV30 and TRBJ2-5; a weak D match, TRBD1 (5 bases). V lost 0 bases to trimming and J lost 3 bases, with 11 bases between them. Germline CDR1 GTSNPN, CDR2 SVGIG (reference sequence). CDR3 length equals 14 residues. The CDR3 sequence is CAWSVLQGKETQYF. The CDR3 DNA reads TGTGCCTGGAGTGTACTCCAGGGCAAAGAGACCCAGTACTTC. The whole variable domain, remainder taken from reference TRBV30 and TRBJ2-5, is SQTIHQWPATLVQPVGSPLSLECTVEGTSNPNLYWYRQAAGRGLQLLFYSVGIGQISSEVPQNLSASRPQDRQFILSSKKLLLSDSGFYLCAWSVLQGKETQYFGPGTRLLVL.

The chain uses TRBV5-1 and TRBJ1-3; the D is unclear. The V and J ends lost 0 bases and 2 bases respectively, with 15 bases between them. Germline CDR1 SGHRS, CDR2 YFSETQ. This CDR3 comprises 17 residues. DNA for the CDR3: TGCGCCAGCAGCTTGGCCGGCAGCACACTAGCTGGAAACACCATATATTTT. Amino acid sequence: CASSLAGSTLAGNTIYF.

This chain connects TRBV12-3 or TRBV12-4 to TRBJ2-7; D is unclear. The CDR3 has 11 residues. The V and J ends lost 3 bases and 5 bases respectively, with 5 bases between them. The CDR3 DNA reads as TGTGCCAGCAGTTTTCTTAACGAGCAGTACTTC. Its protein is CASSFLNEQYF.

The gene calls are TRBV3-1 (or the pseudogene TRBV3-2) and TRBJ1-2, with D hard to call. V lost 1 base and J lost 1, with 7 bases in between. The CDR3 sequence is 14 residues long. Germline V gives CDR1 LGHDT, CDR2 YNNKEL (reference sequence). CDR3 in amino acids: CASSQAGSNYGYTF. In nucleotides, the CDR3 is TGTGCCAGCAGCCAAGCTGGCAGTAACTATGGCTACACCTTC.

The chain combines TRBV12-2 with TRBJ1-5; the tabulated D call, TRBD1, remains unverified against the DNA. TRBV12-2 is flagged as a pseudogene. The CDR3 is made up of 16 amino acids. The CDR3 reads CASRSPGRGLCEPQHF. In nucleotides, the CDR3 is TGTGCAAGTCGCTCCCCGGGCAGGGGGCTTTGTGAGCCCCAGCATTTT.

The chain joins TRBV27 to TRBJ2-3; D is undetermined. Per the germline V gene, CDR1 is MNHEY and CDR2 is SMNVEV (reference sequence). Trimming left V 7 bases short and J 0 bases short, with 11 bases between. CDR3 length equals 14 residues. The DNA for the CDR3 is TGTGCCAGCACCCGCTTCGCGAGCACAGATACGCAGTATTTT. It is translated as CASTRFASTDTQYF.

The chain employs TRBV5-4 and TRBJ2-3; TRBD2 matches at 8 bases. Germline V gene data show CDR1 as SGHNT and CDR2 as YYREEE (reference sequence). The CDR3 consists of 18 residues. The V gene end was trimmed by 6 bases and the J gene end by 4 bases; junction bases not matched to a gene: 19. CDR3: CASTIGPGRGGLPDTQYF. CDR3 bases: TGTGCCAGCACCATAGGACCGGGACGGGGGGGGCTTCCAGATACGCAGTATTTT.

V and J are TRBV6-4 and TRBJ1-2; tentatively, D is TRBD1 (6 bases). The V end lost 0 bases, the J end lost 4 bases, and 12 bases lay between the germline ends. Per germline, CDR1 MRHNA and CDR2 SNTAGT. The length of the CDR3 is 15 residues. CDR3 sequence (DNA): TGTGCCAGCAGTGACTCGGTGGACAGTCTCTATGGCTACACCTTC. Translating gives CASSDSVDSLYGYTF.

This clone was observed a single time. This specimen includes other DNA sequences encoding the same CDR3. This rearrangement joins TRBV18 to TRBJ2-7, with TRBD1 identical over 9 bases. The V gene end was trimmed by 6 bases and the J gene end by 0 bases; junction bases not matched to a gene: 3. Germline V gene lookup returns CDR1 KGHSH and CDR2 LQKENI. CDR3 length: 14 residues. The CDR3 loop reads CASSPGQGSYEQYF. CDR3 sequence (DNA): TGTGCCAGCTCCCCGGGACAGGGCTCCTACGAGCAGTACTTC.

This clone was detected once. The chain combines TRBV10-1 with TRBJ2-1; D perhaps matches TRBD2 (6 bases). Germline CDR1 and CDR2: WNHNN and SYGVQD (reference sequence). This CDR3 is 15 amino acids long. V was shortened by 0 bases and J by 10 bases, with 16 bases between the two germline ends. In DNA form, the CDR3 reads TGCGCCAGCAGTGAGTCTAACTATGGGGACTTGGAGCAGTTCTTC. Its translation: CASSESNYGDLEQFF.

The rearrangement links TRBV7-2 to TRBJ2-7; the match to TRBD2 covers 8 bases. The CDR3 loop spans 16 amino acids. Germline loops: CDR1 SGHTA, CDR2 FQGNSA. Trimming cost V 1 base and J 5 bases; bases outside gene matches: 10. CDR3 protein: CASSLEMGGGRNEQYF. Written as DNA, the CDR3 is TGTGCCAGCAGCTTAGAAATGGGCGGGGGGCGCAACGAGCAGTACTTC.

This chain connects TRBV4-3 to TRBJ2-5; 12 bases agree with TRBD1. Germline values: CDR1 LGHNA, CDR2 YSLEER. CDR3 size: 15 residues. The V segment lost 0 bases and the J segment 7 bases; nucleotides outside the gene matches: 3. The CDR3 DNA sequence: TGCGCCAGCAGCCAAGAGGGACAGGGGGCAGGGACCCAGTACTTC. Translation gives CASSQEGQGAGTQYF.

J is TRBJ2-5 and V is TRBV28; TRBD1 matches 9 bases. V was pared by 10 bases and J by 5 bases, with 32 bases of the junction left unmatched. Germline V lookup: CDR1 MDHEN, CDR2 SYDVKM. The CDR3 is 21 residues long. The CDR3 region has the DNA TGTGCCATCCCGATGGGAAGGTCGCCGGGACAGGGAGGCCCTGTGGGGGAGACCCAGTACTTC. This translates into CAIPMGRSPGQGGPVGETQYF.

This chain uses TRBV9 with TRBJ2-3; TRBD2 matches at 8 bases. CDR1 is SGDLS, CDR2 YYNGEE, per germline. The CDR3 runs to 15 residues. With V trimmed by 0 bases and J by 4 bases, 4 bases remained unmatched. CDR3 in DNA: TGTGCCAGCAGCGTAGGGGCGGGGGGATCAGATACGCAGTATTTT. Its protein is CASSVGAGGSDTQYF.

V gene TRBV3-1 (or the pseudogene TRBV3-2) combines with J gene TRBJ2-7; TRBD2 aligns across 7 bases. The trim removed 0 bases at V and 5 bases at J, leaving 7 bases unmatched. The CDR3 contains 15 residues. Germline CDR1 LGHDT, CDR2 YNNKEL (reference sequence). The DNA for the CDR3 is TGTGCCAGCAGCCAAGATTTAAGGCTAGCGGACGAGCAGTACTTC. Protein sequence: CASSQDLRLADEQYF.

The gene calls are TRBV7-9 and TRBJ2-7; TRBD1 agrees at 8 bases. The CDR3 has 14 amino acids. Germline V CDR1 and CDR2: SEHNR, FQNEAQ (reference sequence). Losses at the gene ends were 9 bases for V and 2 bases for J; bases not matched to a gene: 9. The CDR3 loop reads CASDRGLRPYEQYF. The CDR3 bases are TGTGCCAGTGACAGGGGCCTTAGACCCTACGAGCAGTACTTC.

The chain has TRBV11-2 and TRBJ1-2; 7 bases are shared with TRBD1. Per germline, CDR1 SGHAT and CDR2 FQNNGV. The J segment lost 8 bases and the V segment lost 4 bases, leaving 1 base of the junction unmatched. This CDR3 spans 11 amino acids. The CDR3 nucleotides are TGTGCCAGCAGCTCAGGGGGAGGCTACACCTTC. This sequence encodes CASSSGGGYTF.